These T cell receptor beta chains were read from a single sample in a study of OX40 agonist ivuxolimab in advanced cancers. Produced via immunoSEQ multiplex PCR; TCRdb's table is partial and in-frame only. The data hold more than 20,000 clones, with 76% observed a single time. The sample here was CD4+ or CD8+ T cells sorted from blood, taken in a trial of the OX40 agonist ivuxolimab. The receptor source for this set is an adult with an advanced solid tumor such as melanoma, head and neck, liver or kidney cancer. The CDR3 runs from the conserved cysteine through the conserved F or W. The D gene is left open where the match is weak. Some rows mark clone size as missing; the rest say once, few, many or name a class of expanded clone.

size	V	J	D	CDR3	DNA
.	TRBV7-9	TRBJ2-7	.	CASSLSRESYEQYF	TGTGCCAGCAGCCTTTCTCGGGAATCCTACGAGCAGTACTTC
.	TRBV6-6	TRBJ2-3	.	CASRSGRGTSTDTQYF	TGTGCCAGCAGATCAGGACGGGGGACTAGCACAGATACGCAGTATTTT
.	TRBV4-3	TRBJ2-2	.	CASSQVFTGQTGELFF	TGCGCCAGCAGCCAAGTTTTCACAGGGCAAACCGGGGAGCTGTTTTTT
.	TRBV7-8	TRBJ2-5	.	CASSLVELSETQYF	TGTGCCAGCAGCTTAGTCGAGTTATCGGAGACCCAGTACTTC
.	TRBV5-6	TRBJ2-7	TRBD1	CASSLGNRGYEQYF	TGTGCCAGCAGCTTGGGGAACAGGGGTTACGAGCAGTACTTC
.	TRBV4-1	TRBJ2-3	TRBD1	CASSQDWRTGGDTQYF	TGCGCCAGCAGCCAAGATTGGCGAACAGGGGGAGATACGCAGTATTTT
once	TRBV27	TRBJ2-7	.	CASSFSPRAYEQYF	TGTGCCAGCAGTTTCTCCCCTAGGGCCTACGAGCAGTACTTC
.	TRBV29-1	TRBJ1-4	.	CSVGSGYEKLFF	TGCAGCGTTGGCAGTGGTTATGAAAAACTGTTTTTT
.	TRBV12-5	TRBJ1-4	.	CASGLRATNEKLFF	TGTGCTAGTGGTTTGAGGGCAACTAATGAAAAACTGTTTTTT
few	TRBV6-1	TRBJ1-1	.	CASSERQHTEAFF	TGTGCCAGCAGTGAACGACAGCACACTGAAGCTTTCTTT
.	TRBV2	TRBJ1-5	TRBD1	CASSLGQGAWQPQHF	TGTGCCAGCAGTTTAGGACAGGGGGCCTGGCAGCCCCAGCATTTT
few	TRBV5-4	TRBJ1-2	TRBD1	CASSLAGQGARYGYTF	TGTGCCAGCAGCTTGGCCGGACAGGGGGCGCGTTATGGCTACACCTTC
.	TRBV14	TRBJ1-2	TRBD1	CASSPDRDYGYTF	TGTGCCAGCAGCCCGGACAGGGACTATGGCTACACCTTC
few	TRBV29-1	TRBJ2-2	TRBD1	CSGGTGAGNTGELFF	TGCAGCGGGGGAACAGGGGCTGGGAACACCGGGGAGCTGTTTTTT
.	TRBV15	TRBJ1-4	TRBD1	CATSRDRGDRDEKLFF	TGTGCCACCAGCAGAGATAGAGGGGACAGGGATGAAAAACTGTTTTTT
.	TRBV9	TRBJ2-4	TRBD2	CASSASGGGGAKEAKNIQYF	TGTGCCAGCAGCGCCTCCGGTGGGGGGGGTGCCAAAGAAGCCAAAAACATTCAGTACTTC
few	TRBV5-1	TRBJ2-1	.	CASSPPLAGGASNEQFF	TGCGCCAGCAGCCCTCCCTTAGCAGGGGGGGCTAGTAATGAGCAGTTCTTC
.	TRBV10-3	TRBJ2-7	TRBD2	CAIRNSGGSYEQYF	TGTGCCATCAGAAATAGCGGGGGCTCCTACGAGCAGTACTTC
once	TRBV10-3	TRBJ2-1	TRBD1	CAISDPGQGLYNEQFF	TGTGCCATCAGTGACCCCGGACAGGGCCTCTACAATGAGCAGTTCTTC
few	TRBV5-1	TRBJ2-3	TRBD2	CASSLSTPGTSGGAYTQYF	TGCGCCAGCAGCTTGTCAACGCCGGGGACTAGCGGGGGGGCGTATACGCAGTATTTT
.	TRBV6-1	TRBJ1-4	.	CASSEVFQGNEKLFF	TGTGCCAGCAGTGAAGTATTTCAGGGGAATGAAAAACTGTTTTTT
.	TRBV19	TRBJ1-2	TRBD1	CASRTGETNYGYTF	TGTGCCAGTAGAACAGGGGAAACTAACTATGGCTACACCTTC
few	TRBV10-3	TRBJ2-7	.	CATLLASGEQYF	TGTGCCACCTTACTAGCATCGGGGGAGCAGTACTTC
.	TRBV6-4	TRBJ1-2	.	CASRADSSGGYTF	TGTGCCAGCAGGGCTGACTCCTCTGGCGGCTACACCTTC
few	TRBV18	TRBJ2-2	TRBD2	CASSPPGLAGNTGELFF	TGTGCCAGCTCACCACCGGGGCTAGCGGGGAACACCGGGGAGCTGTTTTTT
.	TRBV5-6	TRBJ1-4	.	CASRLNTGIRLFF	TGTGCCAGCAGATTAAATACAGGGATTCGGCTGTTTTTT
.	TRBV30	TRBJ1-5	.	CAWSEQGAQHF	TGTGCCTGGAGCGAACAAGGGGCCCAGCATTTT
once	TRBV14	TRBJ2-3	TRBD1	CASSTYPRDRVIRTDTQYF	TGTGCCAGCAGCACCTACCCCCGGGACAGGGTTATTCGCACAGATACGCAGTATTTT
.	TRBV4-1	TRBJ1-1	.	CASSYKLRTEAFF	TGCGCCAGCAGCTACAAGTTGAGGACTGAAGCTTTCTTT
few	TRBV4-1	TRBJ1-2	.	CASSQEVGQGYGYTF	TGCGCCAGCAGCCAAGAAGTTGGGCAGGGCTATGGCTACACCTTC
few	TRBV10-3	TRBJ1-6	TRBD1	CAISVGTGENSPLHF	TGTGCCATCAGTGTAGGAACAGGGGAGAATTCACCCCTCCACTTT
.	TRBV21-1	TRBJ1-5	.	CASSIPCGGGGNQPQHF	TGTGCCAGCAGTATCCCTTGCGGGGGCGGAGGCAATCAGCCCCAGCATTTT